One and the same sample provided the 10 T cell receptor beta chains below, sequenced in a study of cytomegalovirus exposure and HLA in healthy donors. Use of 60 Vbeta and 13 Jbeta primers characterized the PCR. Data came from immunoSEQ multiplex PCR; TCRdb stores just in-frame clones and leaves some out. The sample's table shows roughly 120,000 clones. The sequenced material came from PBMCs. The receptors originated from a man aged 35 to 55 in good health and CMV-seronegative.

This rearrangement joins TRBV5-6 to TRBJ2-2, with 7 bases identical to TRBD1. CDR1 is SGHDT, CDR2 YYEEEE, per germline. Trimming took 2 bases from V and 3 from J; bases not matched to a gene: 4. The CDR3 is 15 amino acids. The CDR3 region is CASSLRQGDTGELFF. In DNA form, the CDR3 reads TGTGCCAGCAGCTTACGTCAGGGGGACACCGGGGAGCTGTTTTTT.

DNA for the CDR3: TGTGCCAGTACCGACACCGGAAGGACAGGGGGTGAGAGGGATACGCAGTATTTT. This sequence encodes CASTDTGRTGGERDTQYF. This rearrangement joins TRBV19 to TRBJ2-3; 10 bases map to TRBD1. The CDR3 contains 18 residues. The germline CDR1 and CDR2 sequences are LNHDA and SQIVND (reference sequence). The J segment lost 6 bases and the V segment lost 7 bases, leaving 19 bases of the junction unmatched. Full variable domain (missing parts from reference TRBV19 and TRBJ2-3): DGGITQSPKYLFRKEGQNVTLSCEQNLNHDAMYWYRQDPGQGLRLIYYSQIVNDFQKGDIAEGYSVSREKKESFPLTVTSAQKNPTAFYLCASTDTGRTGGERDTQYFGPGTRLTVL.

The rearrangement links TRBV6-5 to TRBJ2-1; possibly TRBD1 for D (5 bases). The V gene lost 5 bases and the J gene lost 8 bases, with 10 bases spanning the gap. CDR3 length: 12 amino acids. The V gene's germline CDR1 is MNHEY and CDR2 SVGAGI. The CDR3 sequence: CASSRRADEQFF. CDR3 sequence (DNA): TGTGCCAGCAGTCGCAGGGCCGATGAGCAGTTCTTC.

The V call is TRBV7-9, the J call TRBJ2-1, with a weak D call TRBD2 (6 bases). This CDR3 has 16 residues. Trimming shortened V by 7 bases and J by 10 bases, and 26 bases separated the two germline ends. Germline V gives CDR1 SEHNR, CDR2 FQNEAQ (reference sequence). The chain's CDR3 is CASTYPSSEGVPEQFF. Written as DNA, the CDR3 is TGTGCCAGCACCTATCCTAGCTCGGAGGGAGTCCCCGAGCAGTTCTTC.

The chain uses TRBV30 and TRBJ2-3, with D possibly TRBD2 on 7 matching bases. Trimming stripped 4 bases from V and 0 bases from J, with 23 bases between. Germline loops: CDR1 GTSNPN, CDR2 SVGIG (reference sequence). CDR3 size: 18 residues. CDR3 DNA: TGTGCCTGGAAGGTGCCTAGCGGACAGAGCCCTAGCACAGATACGCAGTATTTT. This codes for CAWKVPSGQSPSTDTQYF.

The rearrangement uses TRBV6-5 and TRBJ1-2; tentative D call: TRBD1 (5 bases). Trimming shortened V by 4 bases and J by 0 bases, and 12 bases separated the two germline ends. The CDR3 covers 15 residues. In germline, CDR1 is MNHEY, CDR2 SVGAGI. CDR3 nucleotides: TGTGCCAGCAGTTCCAGACAGCTTTCTAACTATGGCTACACCTTC. Its translation is CASSSRQLSNYGYTF.

This chain uses TRBV11-3 with TRBJ1-1, with 11 bases that match TRBD1. CDR3 size: 16 residues. Trimming removed 2 bases from V and 3 bases from J; junction bases left unmatched: 5. From germline, CDR1 is SGHNT and CDR2 YENEEA. The CDR3 DNA follows: TGTGCCAGCAGCTTACGTGGGACAGGGGGATACACTGAAGCTTTCTTT. Protein: CASSLRGTGGYTEAFF.

This chain uses TRBV10-3 with TRBJ1-1, with unresolved D. This CDR3 region has 18 residues. CDR1 is ENHRY and CDR2 is SYGVKD in the germline V gene. Trimming cost V 0 bases and J 5 bases, with 22 bases left between them. The CDR3 region has the DNA TGTGCCATCAGTGAGTCGAGGTCCGGCAGTGCCGGCGGGACTGAAGCTTTCTTT. This encodes CAISESRSGSAGGTEAFF.

The CDR3 DNA reads TGTGCCAGCAGCTCTAGCGGGAGGTACGAGCAGTACTTC. Translating it yields CASSSSGRYEQYF. The chain recombines TRBV5-6 with TRBJ2-7; 11 positions match TRBD2. Germline lookup yields CDR1 SGHDT and CDR2 YYEEEE. V shed 3 bases and J 4 bases; nucleotides not matched to a gene: 0. CDR3 length: 13 residues.

The genes are TRBV5-8 and TRBJ1-3, with 9 nucleotides matching TRBD1. Per the germline V gene, CDR1 is SGHTS and CDR2 is YDEGEE. This CDR3 is 15 amino acids long. V dropped 2 bases and J dropped 6; count of bases not matched to a gene: 6. The CDR3 DNA is TGTGCCAGCAGCTTTCCTGGGACAGGGAAAAACACCATATATTTT. Its translation is CASSFPGTGKNTIYF.